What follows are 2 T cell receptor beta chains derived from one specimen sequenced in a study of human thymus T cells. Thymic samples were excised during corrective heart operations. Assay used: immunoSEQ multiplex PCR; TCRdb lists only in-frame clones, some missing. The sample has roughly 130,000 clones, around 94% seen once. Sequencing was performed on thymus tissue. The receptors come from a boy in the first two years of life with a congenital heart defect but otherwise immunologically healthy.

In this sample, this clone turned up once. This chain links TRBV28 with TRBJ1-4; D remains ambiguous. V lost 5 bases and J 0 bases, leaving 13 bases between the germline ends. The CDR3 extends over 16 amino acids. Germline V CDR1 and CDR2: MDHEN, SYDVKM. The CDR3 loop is CASSPRGGPTNEKLFF. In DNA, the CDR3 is TGTGCCAGCAGTCCACGAGGAGGGCCAACTAATGAAAAACTGTTTTTT.

The CDR3 spells CASSLRQGGNYGYTF. The CDR3 region has the DNA TGTGCCAGCAGCTTGCGACAGGGAGGCAACTATGGCTACACCTTC. V usage is TRBV7-2 and J usage is TRBJ1-2; TRBD1 aligns across 7 bases. The CDR3 spans 15 residues. Germline V lookup: CDR1 SGHTA, CDR2 FQGNSA. The trim removed 3 bases at V and 2 bases at J, leaving 6 bases unmatched.